This TCR beta chain was recovered during a study of cytomegalovirus exposure and HLA in healthy donors. Study in general: About 180 million T cells yielded 120 million or so unique TCR beta sequences, as an earlier analysis found. Assignment to the Caucasian-associated ancestry cluster applied to 81% of the approximately 400 genotyped donors.

Primers for the PCR totalled 60 Vbeta and 13 Jbeta. The method was immunoSEQ multiplex PCR; TCRdb's version includes in-frame clones alone and lacks a portion of them. The table has about 110,000 clones, more than 60% seen once; the top ten hold about 6.6%. The germline V gene has CDR1 SGHRS and CDR2 YFSETQ. V lost 4 bases, J lost 4 bases, and 10 bases stayed unmatched. This CDR3 spans 17 amino acids. This clone was observed a single time. Antigen: not known. General study results and limits: It was taken for granted in presence/absence analyses that sequencing depth across donors was roughly uniform.

Sequenced input: PBMCs. The J gene is TRBJ1-6, the V gene TRBV5-1, with 8 bases matching TRBD1. This clonotype was obtained from a young man in good health and CMV-seropositive. CDR3 loop: CASSPGQVGDYNSPLHF. As DNA, the CDR3 is TGCGCCAGCAGCCCGGGACAGGTCGGCGATTATAATTCACCCCTCCACTTT.